These 25 T cell receptor beta chains were all obtained from the same sample, sequenced in a study of OX40 agonist ivuxolimab in advanced cancers. Libraries were prepared by immunoSEQ multiplex PCR; TCRdb keeps only in-frame clonotypes and omits some of them. This table has about 78,000 clones, less than 90% appearing once. Sequenced here: CD4+ or CD8+ T cells sorted from blood, sampled in a trial of the OX40 agonist ivuxolimab. All receptors come from an adult with an advanced solid tumor such as melanoma, head and neck, liver or kidney cancer.

The CDR3 reads CASSPHTGELFF. The DNA of the CDR3 is TGTGCCAGCAGCCCACACACCGGGGAGCTGTTTTTT. The chain uses TRBV7-3 and TRBJ2-2; D is unclear. The CDR3 is 12 residues long. The V end lost 5 bases, the J end lost 3 bases, and 4 bases lay between the germline ends. The V gene's germline CDR1 is SGHTA and CDR2 FQGTGA.

The count of this clone is one. The chain employs TRBV5-1 and TRBJ1-4; D is unclear. Trimming pared 2 bases from V and 0 bases from J, leaving 11 bases between. The CDR3 runs 16 residues. Germline V gene lookup returns CDR1 SGHRS and CDR2 YFSETQ. CDR3 nucleotides: TGCGCCAGCAGCTTACTCCCGAGGCCAACTAATGAAAAACTGTTTTTT. This sequence encodes CASSLLPRPTNEKLFF. Together with reference TRBV5-1 and TRBJ1-4, the CDR3 gives the full variable domain: KAGVTQTPRYLIKTRGQQVTLSCSPISGHRSVSWYQQTPGQGLQFLFEYFSETQRNKGNFPGRFSGRQFSNSRSEMNVSTLELGDSALYLCASSLLPRPTNEKLFFGSGTQLSVL.

This chain uses TRBV6-5 with TRBJ1-2; 9 positions agree with TRBD1. CDR1 MNHEY and CDR2 SVGAGI come from the germline V gene. Trimming took 6 bases from V and 4 from J; bases not matched to a gene: 9. The CDR3 spans 15 residues. The CDR3 bases are TGTGCCAGCAGCCGAACTGGACAGGGGAGCTATGGCTACACCTTC. This gives the protein CASSRTGQGSYGYTF.

There are a few counts of this clone. The gene calls are TRBV21-1 and TRBJ2-4; the tabulated D call, TRBD2, remains unverified against the DNA. TRBV21-1 is an annotated pseudogene. CDR3 size: 19 residues. The CDR3 DNA reads as TGTGCCAGCAGCAAAGCAGTATTCCCCGAGACTCTAGCCAAAAACATTCAGTACTTC. This encodes CASSKAVFPETLAKNIQYF.

This clone was seen a handful of times. The V and J genes are TRBV4-3 and TRBJ1-4; 8 bases align to TRBD1. The length of the CDR3 is 16 residues. Looked up from germline, CDR1 is LGHNA and CDR2 is YSLEER. V was pared by 0 bases and J by 8 bases, with 8 bases of the junction left unmatched. In DNA form, the CDR3 reads TGCGCCAGCAGCCAAGATCTGGGGACAGGACGGGAAAAACTGTTTTTT. Amino acid sequence: CASSQDLGTGREKLFF.

The chain carries TRBV18 and TRBJ2-1, with TRBD2 identical over 8 bases. With 8 bases clipped from V and 5 bases from J, the junction kept 8 bases outside the gene matches. Germline lookup yields CDR1 KGHSH and CDR2 LQKENI. The CDR3 covers 14 residues. This chain's CDR3 is CASTGGGRDNEQFF. CDR3 in DNA: TGTGCCAGCACTGGCGGGGGGCGCGACAATGAGCAGTTCTTC.

This clone was seen only once. The rearrangement links TRBV30 to TRBJ2-6; D is tentatively TRBD1 or TRBD2 (5 bases each). Germline V gene data show CDR1 as GTSNPN and CDR2 as SVGIG (reference sequence). The V and J ends lost 3 bases and 0 bases respectively, with 30 bases between them. The CDR3 contains 22 residues. The CDR3 loop reads CAWSPATSGTGKHLSGANVLTF. In DNA form, the CDR3 reads TGTGCCTGGAGCCCAGCAACTTCCGGGACGGGGAAACACCTCTCTGGGGCCAACGTCCTGACTTTC.

The chain has TRBV5-3 and TRBJ2-7; 10 bases align to TRBD2. TRBV5-3 is labeled an ORF, and its function is uncertain. With V trimmed by 2 bases and J by 2 bases, 7 bases remained unmatched. CDR3 length equals 16 residues. CDR3 sequence reads: CARSFSSGRATYEQYF. In DNA form, the CDR3 reads TGTGCCAGAAGCTTCTCAAGCGGGAGGGCCACCTACGAGCAGTACTTC.

V and J are TRBV5-1 and TRBJ2-7; D tentatively fits TRBD1 or TRBD2 (6 bases each). V lost 2 bases, J lost 0 bases, and 9 bases lay in between. Germline lookup yields CDR1 SGHRS and CDR2 YFSETQ. The CDR3 runs 14 residues. CDR3 sequence (DNA): TGCGCCAGCAGCTTAGGGGGGAACTCCTACGAGCAGTACTTC. Protein product: CASSLGGNSYEQYF.

This clone was seen a single time. The rearrangement links TRBV5-4 to TRBJ2-7; weak D call: TRBD2 (7 bases). Trimming removed 2 bases from V and 4 bases from J, with 13 bases in between. The germline V gene has CDR1 SGHNT and CDR2 YYREEE (reference sequence). This CDR3 is 14 amino acids long. The chain's CDR3 is CASSFGGRLYEQYF. Written as DNA, the CDR3 is TGTGCCAGCAGCTTCGGGGGGCGCTTATACGAGCAGTACTTC. The whole variable domain, remainder taken from reference TRBV5-4 and TRBJ2-7, is ETGVTQSPTHLIKTRGQQVTLRCSSQSGHNTVSWYQQALGQGPQFIFQYYREEENGRGNFPPRFSGLQFPNYSSELNVNALELDDSALYLCASSFGGRLYEQYFGPGTRLTVT.

This sequence joins TRBV27 and TRBJ2-1; 10 bases match TRBD2. Germline CDR1 is MNHEY and CDR2 is SMNVEV (reference sequence). V was pared by 3 bases and J by 2 bases, with 1 base of the junction left unmatched. CDR3 length: 15 residues. The DNA of the CDR3 is TGTGCCAGCAGTTTTCTAGCGGGGGCCTACAATGAGCAGTTCTTC. Its protein is CASSFLAGAYNEQFF.

The V call is TRBV7-2, the J call TRBJ2-7, with 10 bases identical to TRBD1. V gave up 5 bases and J gave up 2 bases; unmatched junction bases: 6. Germline assignment: CDR1 SGHTA and CDR2 FQGNSA. The length of the CDR3 is 15 residues. The CDR3 protein is CASSQGQGSTYEQYF. The CDR3 region has the DNA TGTGCCAGCAGCCAGGGACAGGGGAGTACCTACGAGCAGTACTTC.

The chain joins TRBV6-1 to TRBJ1-3; tentative D call: TRBD1 (5 bases). V lost 1 base and J 5 bases, leaving 9 bases between the germline ends. The CDR3 contains 14 residues. Germline CDR1 reads MNHNS; CDR2 reads SASEGT. Written as DNA, the CDR3 is TGTGCCAGCAGTGAAGGGCAGGGTCGAAACACCATATATTTT. It encodes CASSEGQGRNTIYF.

This chain links TRBV2 with TRBJ1-1, with 9 bases lining up with TRBD1. J was trimmed by 0 bases and V by 10 bases; bases with no gene match: 6. This CDR3 spans 14 amino acids. CDR1 SNHLY and CDR2 FYNNEI come from the germline V gene. CDR3: CATKQGAMNTEAFF. The CDR3 bases are TGTGCCACCAAACAGGGGGCCATGAACACTGAAGCTTTCTTT.

This sequence joins TRBV5-6 and TRBJ2-7, with 8 bases identical to TRBD2. Germline assignment: CDR1 SGHDT and CDR2 YYEEEE. Trimming took 0 bases from V and 4 from J; bases not matched to a gene: 6. There are 15 residues in the CDR3. CDR3 sequence reads: CASSLGSGSRYEQYF. For the CDR3, the DNA is TGTGCCAGCAGCTTGGGAAGCGGGAGTCGGTACGAGCAGTACTTC.

This chain links TRBV6-5 with TRBJ2-7; D might be TRBD1 (5 bases). Trimming removed 7 bases from V and 7 bases from J, with 23 bases in between. CDR1 MNHEY and CDR2 SVGAGI come from the germline V gene. The CDR3 sequence is 15 residues long. The CDR3: CASTRGSTLVGEQYF. DNA of the CDR3: TGTGCCAGCACAAGGGGCTCGACCCTGGTGGGGGAGCAGTACTTC.

This rearrangement joins TRBV19 to TRBJ1-2; the D gene is possibly TRBD1 (5 bases). Germline V gene lookup returns CDR1 LNHDA and CDR2 SQIVND (reference sequence). The CDR3 length is 13 residues. Trimming stripped 5 bases from V and 4 bases from J, with 11 bases between. The CDR3 here is CASSASGAYGYTF. DNA for the CDR3: TGTGCCAGTAGTGCCTCTGGGGCCTATGGCTACACCTTC.

The gene calls are TRBV6-4 and TRBJ2-5; no firm D call. V shed 3 bases and J shed 5 bases, with 10 bases lying between them. The CDR3 contains 13 residues. Germline-derived CDR1 and CDR2 are MRHNA and SNTAGT. The CDR3 protein is CASSERFGETQYF. The CDR3 bases are TGTGCCAGCAGTGAAAGGTTTGGGGAGACCCAGTACTTC.

The J gene is TRBJ1-3, the V gene TRBV7-2; 7 nucleotides align to TRBD1. The CDR3 has 15 residues. CDR1 is SGHTA and CDR2 is FQGNSA in the germline V gene. V was clipped by 4 bases and J by 0 bases; unmatched bases: 3. The CDR3: CASSSDRTSGNTIYF. The CDR3 nucleotides read TGTGCCAGCAGCTCGGACAGGACCTCTGGAAACACCATATATTTT.

The chain carries TRBV20-1 and TRBJ1-1, with D unclear. CDR3 size: 11 residues. Trimming removed 3 bases from V and 14 bases from J, with 16 bases in between. CDR1 DFQATT and CDR2 SNEGSKA come from the germline V gene (reference sequence). CDR3 in amino acids: CSASSRAVRFF. CDR3 nucleotide sequence: TGCAGTGCTAGCAGCCGGGCCGTCAGGTTCTTT.

This clone showed up just once. The J gene is TRBJ1-2, the V gene TRBV28, with D tentatively TRBD1 (5 bases). Per the germline V gene, CDR1 is MDHEN and CDR2 is SYDVKM. V lost 1 base to trimming and J lost 4 bases, with 10 bases between them. The CDR3 is 14 residues long. The CDR3 DNA is TGTGCCAGCAGTTTATTAGGTGGGGGCTATGGCTACACCTTC. This gives the protein CASSLLGGGYGYTF.

CDR3 nucleotide sequence: TGTGCCAGCAGGGCAGGGGATCGCAATCAGCCCCAGCATTTT. It specifies CASRAGDRNQPQHF. The chain employs TRBV28 and TRBJ1-5; the D gene is possibly TRBD1 (6 bases). This CDR3 is built from 14 residues. The germline V and J ends were trimmed by 6 bases and 2 bases, with 11 bases remaining between them. Germline-derived CDR1 and CDR2 are MDHEN and SYDVKM.

The chain has TRBV6-1 and TRBJ2-7; perhaps TRBD2 as D (6 bases). In germline, CDR1 is MNHNS, CDR2 SASEGT. The CDR3 loop spans 16 amino acids. V shed 3 bases and J shed 7 bases, with 22 bases lying between them. The CDR3 protein is CASSDNWRTRREEQYF. The CDR3 region has the DNA TGTGCCAGCAGTGATAACTGGAGGACGAGGAGGGAAGAGCAGTACTTC.

This sequence joins TRBV28 and TRBJ1-1; D gene unclear. Germline-derived CDR1 and CDR2 are MDHEN and SYDVKM. The CDR3 covers 12 residues. Trimming pared 10 bases from V and 5 bases from J, leaving 14 bases between. Here the CDR3 reads CATLKGRTEAFF. The CDR3 DNA follows: TGTGCCACCCTTAAAGGAAGGACTGAAGCTTTCTTT.

This rearrangement joins TRBV6-1 to TRBJ1-2; D not resolved. CDR1 is MNHNS and CDR2 is SASEGT in the germline V gene. V was pared by 4 bases and J by 10 bases, with 10 bases between. The CDR3 is 11 residues long. This CDR3 reads CASSAPHIYTF. For the CDR3, the DNA is TGTGCCAGCAGTGCCCCCCATATCTACACCTTC.